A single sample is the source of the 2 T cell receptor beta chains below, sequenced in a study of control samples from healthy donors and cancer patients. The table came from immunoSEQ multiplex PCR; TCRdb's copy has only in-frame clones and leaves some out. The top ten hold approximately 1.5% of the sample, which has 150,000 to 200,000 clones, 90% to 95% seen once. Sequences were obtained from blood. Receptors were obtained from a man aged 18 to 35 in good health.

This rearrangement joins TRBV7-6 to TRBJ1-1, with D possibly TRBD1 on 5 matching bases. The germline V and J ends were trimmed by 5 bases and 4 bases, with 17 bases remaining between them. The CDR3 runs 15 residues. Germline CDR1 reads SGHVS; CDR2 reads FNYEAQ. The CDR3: CASSLGIRGGTEAFF. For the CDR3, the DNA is TGTGCCAGCAGCCTCGGTATAAGGGGTGGCACTGAAGCTTTCTTT.

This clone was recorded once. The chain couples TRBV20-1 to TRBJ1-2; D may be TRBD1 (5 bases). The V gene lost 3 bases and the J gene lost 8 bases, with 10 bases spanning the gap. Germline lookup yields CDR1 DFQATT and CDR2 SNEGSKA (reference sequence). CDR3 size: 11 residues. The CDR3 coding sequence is TGCAGTGCTAGTCAGGGACTGGGCTACACCTTC. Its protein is CSASQGLGYTF.